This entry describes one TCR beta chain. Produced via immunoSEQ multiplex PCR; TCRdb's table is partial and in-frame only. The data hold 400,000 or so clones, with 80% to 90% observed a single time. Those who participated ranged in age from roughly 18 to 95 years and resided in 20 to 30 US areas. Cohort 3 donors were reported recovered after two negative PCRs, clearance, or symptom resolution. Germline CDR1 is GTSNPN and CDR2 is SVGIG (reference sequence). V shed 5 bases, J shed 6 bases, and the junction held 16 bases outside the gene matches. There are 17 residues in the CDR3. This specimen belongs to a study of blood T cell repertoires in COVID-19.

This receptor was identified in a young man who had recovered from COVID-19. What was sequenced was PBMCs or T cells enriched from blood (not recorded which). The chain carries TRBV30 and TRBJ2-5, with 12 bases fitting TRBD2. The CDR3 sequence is CAWLKLAGGVGRKTQYF. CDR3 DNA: TGTGCCTGGCTAAAACTAGCGGGAGGCGTGGGTCGAAAGACCCAGTACTTC. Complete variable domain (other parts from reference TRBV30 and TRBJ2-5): SQTIHQWPATLVQPVGSPLSLECTVEGTSNPNLYWYRQAAGRGLQLLFYSVGIGQISSEVPQNLSASRPQDRQFILSSKKLLLSDSGFYLCAWLKLAGGVGRKTQYFGPGTRLLVL.